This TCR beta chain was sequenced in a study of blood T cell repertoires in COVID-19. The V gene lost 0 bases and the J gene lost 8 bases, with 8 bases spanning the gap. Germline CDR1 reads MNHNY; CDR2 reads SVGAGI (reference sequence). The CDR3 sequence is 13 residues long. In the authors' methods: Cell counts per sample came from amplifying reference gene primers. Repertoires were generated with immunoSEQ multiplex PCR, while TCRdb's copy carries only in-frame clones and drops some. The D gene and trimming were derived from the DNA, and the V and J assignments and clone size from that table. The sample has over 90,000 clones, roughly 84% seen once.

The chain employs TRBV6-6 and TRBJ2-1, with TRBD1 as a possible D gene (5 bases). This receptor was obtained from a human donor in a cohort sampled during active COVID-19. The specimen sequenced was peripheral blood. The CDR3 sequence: CASSYSQGYEQFF. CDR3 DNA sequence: TGTGCCAGCAGTTACTCTCAGGGCTATGAGCAGTTCTTC.